Below are 2 T cell receptor beta chains sequenced from a single sample in a study of spatial heterogeneity in lung cancer. Each CDR3 protein is one row after TCRdb ran MiXCR on the 5' RACE reads. The data hold roughly 4,500 distinct CDR3 sequences, with around a fifth observed a single time. Noted time point: sample taken at primary tumor resection. Unsorted tumor, nontumor lung tissue or cryopreserved PBMC supplied the whole RNA. The sample in question was normal lung tissue next to the tumor, obtained at surgery. The receptors here all came from a female donor with early-stage non-small cell lung cancer.

In its sample, this clonotype ranks as medium-sized. Found in a library prepared for alpha chains, this beta chain is an off-target read, and its abundance has little meaning. The genes are TRBV19 and TRBJ1-2, with no clear D. Germline V gives CDR1 LNHDA, CDR2 SQIVND (reference sequence). Trimming stripped 7 bases from V and 2 bases from J, with 11 bases between. The CDR3 is made up of 13 amino acids. DNA of the CDR3: TGTGCCAGTATTTCGACGGTAAACTATGGCTACACCTTC. It translates to CASISTVNYGYTF.

Relative to its sample, this clonotype is medium-sized (0.01 to 0.1%). A read error may account for a junction end that differs from germline. The library was designed around alpha chains, so this beta chain is a stray read whose abundance carries little weight. The J gene is TRBJ2-5, the V gene TRBV7-7; possible D gene TRBD2, 6 bases. From germline, CDR1 is SSHAT and CDR2 FNYEAQ (reference sequence). This CDR3 is built from 15 residues. The CDR3 nucleotides are TGTGCTAGCAGCTTAGTCGCGGGGTTGGGGGAGACCCAGTACTTC. The encoded protein is CASSLVAGLGETQYF.